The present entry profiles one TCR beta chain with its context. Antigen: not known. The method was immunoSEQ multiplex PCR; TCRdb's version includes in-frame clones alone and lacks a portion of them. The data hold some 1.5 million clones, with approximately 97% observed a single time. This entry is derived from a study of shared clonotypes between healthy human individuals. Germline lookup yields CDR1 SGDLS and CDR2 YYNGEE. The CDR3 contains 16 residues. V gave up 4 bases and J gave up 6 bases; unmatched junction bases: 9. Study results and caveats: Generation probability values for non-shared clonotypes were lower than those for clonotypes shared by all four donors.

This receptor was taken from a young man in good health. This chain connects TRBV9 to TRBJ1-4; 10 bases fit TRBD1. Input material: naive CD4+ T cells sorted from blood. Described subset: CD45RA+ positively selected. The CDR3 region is CASSSRGQGPHEKLFF. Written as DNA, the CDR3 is TGTGCCAGCAGCTCCCGGGGACAGGGGCCGCATGAAAAACTGTTTTTT. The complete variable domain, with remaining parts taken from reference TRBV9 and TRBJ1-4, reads DSGVTQTPKHLITATGQRVTLRCSPRSGDLSVYWYQQSLDQGLQFLIQYYNGEERAKGNILERFSAQQFPDLHSELNLSSLELGDSALYFCASSSRGQGPHEKLFFGSGTQLSVL.